This T cell receptor beta chain originates from a study of identical twins. TCRdb itself ran the 5' RACE reads through MiXCR, one entry per CDR3 protein. The data show about 890,000 distinct CDR3 sequences, 12% seen once. V dropped 6 bases and J dropped 0; count of bases not matched to a gene: 10. Germline lookup yields CDR1 DFQATT and CDR2 SNEGSKA (reference sequence). The CDR3 loop spans 16 amino acids. This clonotype has more than one count but fewer than ten. This same sample was also taken into another study, of yellow fever vaccine responses in identical twins.

Sequenced: PBMCs. This chain links TRBV20-1 with TRBJ2-1, with 8 bases lining up with TRBD2. The sequence was obtained from a woman aged 18 to 35 in good health. The CDR3 region has the DNA TGCAGTGCCCGCGGGGGGACTTACGTCTCCTACAATGAGCAGTTCTTC. Amino acids: CSARGGTYVSYNEQFF.